This T cell receptor (beta chain) was sequenced in a study of blood T cell repertoires in COVID-19. In the study overall: PBMCs, B-cell-depleted T cells, or T cells provided the cDNA or gDNA that made up the material.

Per germline, CDR1 KGHDR and CDR2 SFDVKD. With 5 bases clipped from V and 0 bases from J, the junction kept 2 bases outside the gene matches. The CDR3 extends over 15 amino acids. In the original processing: Counts of nucleated cells, estimated from reference gene primer amplification, were obtained. Generated by immunoSEQ multiplex PCR, the TCRdb table keeps only in-frame clones and is missing some. V, J and clone size were drawn from that table, and D and trimming were deduced from the DNA. This table holds under 200,000 clones, approximately 90% found once. Sample: peripheral blood. This receptor was obtained from a man between 18 and 35 years old with active or convalescent COVID-19. The V call is TRBV24-1, the J call TRBJ2-2, with TRBD1 matching over 7 bases. CDR3 coding DNA: TGTGCCACCAGTGTGACAGGGACGAACACCGGGGAGCTGTTTTTT. Translated, it gives CATSVTGTNTGELFF.